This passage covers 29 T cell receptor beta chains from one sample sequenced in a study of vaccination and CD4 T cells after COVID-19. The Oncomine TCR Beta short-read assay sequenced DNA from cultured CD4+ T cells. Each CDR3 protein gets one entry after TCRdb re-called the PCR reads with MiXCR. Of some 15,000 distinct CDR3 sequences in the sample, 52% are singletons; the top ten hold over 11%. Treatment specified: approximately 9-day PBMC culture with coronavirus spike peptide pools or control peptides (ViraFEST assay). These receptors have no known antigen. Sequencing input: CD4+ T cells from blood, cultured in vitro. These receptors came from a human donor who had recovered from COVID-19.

The CDR3 DNA reads as TGTGCCAGCAGTTTAAGTGTGCCAGAGACCCAGTACTTC. Its protein product is CASSLSVPETQYF. The V and J genes are TRBV28 and TRBJ2-5; D gene uncertain. The germline V gene has CDR1 MDHEN and CDR2 SYDVKM. The germline V and J ends were trimmed by 2 bases and 4 bases, with 8 bases remaining between them. The CDR3 length is 13 residues.

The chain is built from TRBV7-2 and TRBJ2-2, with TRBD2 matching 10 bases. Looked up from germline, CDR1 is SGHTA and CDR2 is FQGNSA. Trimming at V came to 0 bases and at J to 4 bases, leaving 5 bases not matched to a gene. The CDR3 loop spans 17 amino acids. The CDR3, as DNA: TGTGCCAGCAGCTTAGCGTCTAGCGGGGGCCTCACCGGGGAGCTGTTTTTT. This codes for CASSLASSGGLTGELFF.

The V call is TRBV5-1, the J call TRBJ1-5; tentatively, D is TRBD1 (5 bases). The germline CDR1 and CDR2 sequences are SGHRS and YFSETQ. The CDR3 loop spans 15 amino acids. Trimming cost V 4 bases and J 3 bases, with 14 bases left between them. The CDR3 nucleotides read TGCGCCAGCAGCCCCGTGGGGGGAATCAATCAGCCCCAGCATTTT. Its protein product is CASSPVGGINQPQHF.

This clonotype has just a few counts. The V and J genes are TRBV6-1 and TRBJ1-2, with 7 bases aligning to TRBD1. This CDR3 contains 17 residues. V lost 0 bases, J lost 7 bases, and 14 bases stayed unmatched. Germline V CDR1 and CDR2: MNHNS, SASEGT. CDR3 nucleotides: TGTGCCAGCAGTGAAGCCCGAACGAAGGGGGCGTCCAGTGGCTACACCTTC. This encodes CASSEARTKGASSGYTF.

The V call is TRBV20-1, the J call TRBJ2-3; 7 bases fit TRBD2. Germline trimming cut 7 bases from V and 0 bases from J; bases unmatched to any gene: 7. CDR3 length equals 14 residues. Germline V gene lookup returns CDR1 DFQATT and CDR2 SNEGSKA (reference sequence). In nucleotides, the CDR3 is TGCAGTGTTGAGCGGGGAACTAGCACAGATACGCAGTATTTT. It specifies CSVERGTSTDTQYF.

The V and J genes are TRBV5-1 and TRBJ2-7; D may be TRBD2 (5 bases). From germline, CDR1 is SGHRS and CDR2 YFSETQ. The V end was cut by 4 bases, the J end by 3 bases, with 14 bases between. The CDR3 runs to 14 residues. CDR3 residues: CASSARGINYEQYF. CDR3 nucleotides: TGCGCCAGCAGCGCCCGGGGAATAAACTACGAGCAGTACTTC.

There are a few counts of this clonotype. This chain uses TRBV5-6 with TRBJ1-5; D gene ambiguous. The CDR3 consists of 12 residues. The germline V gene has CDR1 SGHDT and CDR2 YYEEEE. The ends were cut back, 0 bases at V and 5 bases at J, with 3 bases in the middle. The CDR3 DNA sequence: TGTGCCAGCAGCTTGGGGGATCAGCCCCAGCATTTT. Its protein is CASSLGDQPQHF. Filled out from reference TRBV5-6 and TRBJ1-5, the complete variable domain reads DAGVTQSPTHLIKTRGQQVTLRCSPKSGHDTVSWYQQALGQGPQFIFQYYEEEERQRGNFPDRFSGHQFPNYSSELNVNALLLGDSALYLCASSLGDQPQHFGDGTRLSIL.

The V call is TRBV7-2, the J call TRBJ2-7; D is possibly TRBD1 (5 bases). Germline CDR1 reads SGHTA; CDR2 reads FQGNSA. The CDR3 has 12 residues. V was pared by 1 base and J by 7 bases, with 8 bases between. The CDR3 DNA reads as TGTGCCAGCAGCTTAGACAGGAGAGAGCAGTACTTC. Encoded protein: CASSLDRREQYF. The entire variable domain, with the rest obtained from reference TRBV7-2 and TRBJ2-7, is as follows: GAGVSQSPSNKVTEKGKDVELRCDPISGHTALYWYRQSLGQGLEFLIYFQGNSAPDKSGLPSDRFSAERTGGSVSTLTIQRTQQEDSAVYLCASSLDRREQYFGPGTRLTVT.

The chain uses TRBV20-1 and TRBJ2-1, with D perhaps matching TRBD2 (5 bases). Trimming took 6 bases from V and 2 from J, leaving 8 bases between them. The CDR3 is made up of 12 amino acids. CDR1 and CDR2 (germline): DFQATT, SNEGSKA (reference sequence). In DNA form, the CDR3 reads TGCAGTGCAACCGGGACCTACAATGAGCAGTTCTTC. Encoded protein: CSATGTYNEQFF.

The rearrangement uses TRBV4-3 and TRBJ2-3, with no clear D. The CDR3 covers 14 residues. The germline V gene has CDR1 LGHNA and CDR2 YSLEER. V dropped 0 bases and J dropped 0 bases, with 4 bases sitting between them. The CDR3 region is CASSQDGSTDTQYF. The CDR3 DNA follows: TGCGCCAGCAGCCAAGACGGTAGCACAGATACGCAGTATTTT.

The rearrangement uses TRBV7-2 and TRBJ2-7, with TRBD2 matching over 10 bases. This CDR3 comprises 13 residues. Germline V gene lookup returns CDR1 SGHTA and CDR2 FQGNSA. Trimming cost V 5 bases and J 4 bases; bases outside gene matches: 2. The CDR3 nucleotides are TGTGCCAGCAGCCAACTAGCGGGATACGAGCAGTACTTC. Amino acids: CASSQLAGYEQYF.

As DNA, the CDR3 is TGTGCCAGCTCAAACGGACTAGCGGGAGGCATCCAAGAGACCCAGTACTTC. It encodes CASSNGLAGGIQETQYF. V gene TRBV7-6 combines with J gene TRBJ2-5, with 14 bases fitting TRBD2. Trimming at V came to 8 bases and at J to 1 base, leaving 9 bases not matched to a gene. Germline V gene lookup returns CDR1 SGHVS and CDR2 FNYEAQ. This CDR3 region has 17 residues.

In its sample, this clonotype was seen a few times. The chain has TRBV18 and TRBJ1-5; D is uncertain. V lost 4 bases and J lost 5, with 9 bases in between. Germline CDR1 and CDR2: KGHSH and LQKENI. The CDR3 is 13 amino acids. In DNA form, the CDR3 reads TGTGCCAGCTCACGTACAAGGGATCAGCCCCAGCATTTT. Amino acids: CASSRTRDQPQHF. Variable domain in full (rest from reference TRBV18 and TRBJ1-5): NAGVMQNPRHLVRRRGQEARLRCSPMKGHSHVYWYRQLPEEGLKFMVYLQKENIIDESGMPKERFSAEFPKEGPSILRIQQVVRGDSAAYFCASSRTRDQPQHFGDGTRLSIL.

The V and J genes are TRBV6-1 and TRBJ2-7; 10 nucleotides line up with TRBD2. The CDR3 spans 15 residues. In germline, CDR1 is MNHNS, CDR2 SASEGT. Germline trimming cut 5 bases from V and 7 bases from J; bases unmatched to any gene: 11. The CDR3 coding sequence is TGTGCCAGCAGTCGTTCTAGCGGGAGCCCCTTAGAGCAGTACTTC. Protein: CASSRSSGSPLEQYF.

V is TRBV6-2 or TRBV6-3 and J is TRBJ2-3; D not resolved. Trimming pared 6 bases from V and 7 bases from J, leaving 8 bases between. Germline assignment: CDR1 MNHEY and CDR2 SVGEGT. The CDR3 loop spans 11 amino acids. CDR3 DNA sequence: TGTGCCAGCAGCCTATTCAATACGCAGTATTTT. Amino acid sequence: CASSLFNTQYF.

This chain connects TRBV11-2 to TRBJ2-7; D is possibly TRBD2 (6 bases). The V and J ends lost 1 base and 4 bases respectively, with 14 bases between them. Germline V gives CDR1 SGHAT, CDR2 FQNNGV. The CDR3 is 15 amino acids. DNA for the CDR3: TGTGCCAGCAGCTTAGGTCGGGGGACGGGATACGAGCAGTACTTC. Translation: CASSLGRGTGYEQYF. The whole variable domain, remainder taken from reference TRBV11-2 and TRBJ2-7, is EAGVAQSPRYKIIEKRQSVAFWCNPISGHATLYWYQQILGQGPKLLIQFQNNGVVDDSQLPKDRFSAERLKGVDSTLKIQPAKLEDSAVYLCASSLGRGTGYEQYFGPGTRLTVT.

The CDR3 DNA sequence: TGTGCCAGCAGTGGAGATAGGACAGGGAATTATGATGGCTACACCTTC. Amino acid sequence: CASSGDRTGNYDGYTF. The rearrangement links TRBV2 to TRBJ1-2; 8 bases agree with TRBD1. Germline assignment: CDR1 SNHLY and CDR2 FYNNEI. The ends lost 4 bases at V and 6 bases at J; junction bases unmatched: 13. This CDR3 is built from 16 residues.

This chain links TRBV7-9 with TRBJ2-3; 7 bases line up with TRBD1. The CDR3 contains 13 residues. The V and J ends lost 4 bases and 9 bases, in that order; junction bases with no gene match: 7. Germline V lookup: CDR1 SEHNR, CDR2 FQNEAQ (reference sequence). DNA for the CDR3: TGTGCCAGCAGCTGGGACAGTCGTAGGACGCAGTATTTT. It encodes CASSWDSRRTQYF.

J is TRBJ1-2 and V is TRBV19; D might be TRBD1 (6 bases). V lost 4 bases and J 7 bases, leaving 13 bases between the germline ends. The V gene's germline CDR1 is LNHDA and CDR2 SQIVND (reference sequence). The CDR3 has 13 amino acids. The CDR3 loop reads CASSTRGGVGYTF. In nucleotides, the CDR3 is TGTGCCAGTAGTACCAGGGGAGGAGTTGGCTACACCTTC.

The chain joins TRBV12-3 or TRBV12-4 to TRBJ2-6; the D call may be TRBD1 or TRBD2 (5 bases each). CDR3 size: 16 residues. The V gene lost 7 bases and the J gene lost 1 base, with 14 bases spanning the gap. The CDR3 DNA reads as TGTGCCAGCACCGGGGCAGGTGGATCTGGGGCCAACGTCCTGACTTTC. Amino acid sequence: CASTGAGGSGANVLTF.

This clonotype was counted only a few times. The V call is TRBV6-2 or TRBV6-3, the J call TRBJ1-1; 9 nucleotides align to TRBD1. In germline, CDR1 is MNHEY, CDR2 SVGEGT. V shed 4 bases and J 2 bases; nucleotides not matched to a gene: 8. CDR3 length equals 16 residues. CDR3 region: CASSSTGGRPNTEAFF. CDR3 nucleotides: TGTGCCAGCAGTTCGACAGGGGGTCGCCCTAACACTGAAGCTTTCTTT.

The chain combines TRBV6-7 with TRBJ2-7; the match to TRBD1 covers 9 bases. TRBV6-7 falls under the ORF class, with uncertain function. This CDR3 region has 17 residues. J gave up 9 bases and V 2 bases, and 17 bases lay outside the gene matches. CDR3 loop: CASSYDSRADRGFGQYF. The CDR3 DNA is TGTGCCAGCAGTTACGACAGTCGGGCGGACAGGGGATTTGGGCAGTACTTC.

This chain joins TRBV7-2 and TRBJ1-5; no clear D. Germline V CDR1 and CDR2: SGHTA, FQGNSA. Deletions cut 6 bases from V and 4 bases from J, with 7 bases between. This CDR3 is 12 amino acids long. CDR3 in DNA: TGTGCCAGCAGTGACCCGAATCAGCCCCAGCATTTT. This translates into CASSDPNQPQHF.

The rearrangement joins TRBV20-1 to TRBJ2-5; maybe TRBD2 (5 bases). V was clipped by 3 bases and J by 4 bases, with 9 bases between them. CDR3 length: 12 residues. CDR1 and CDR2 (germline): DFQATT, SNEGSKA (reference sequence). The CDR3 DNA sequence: TGCAGTGCTAGGGAGGAGACAGAGACCCAGTACTTC. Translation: CSAREETETQYF.

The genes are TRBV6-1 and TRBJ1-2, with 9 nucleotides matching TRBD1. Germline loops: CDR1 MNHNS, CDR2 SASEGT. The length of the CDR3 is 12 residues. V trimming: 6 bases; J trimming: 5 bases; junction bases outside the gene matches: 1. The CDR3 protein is CASSGQGYGYTF. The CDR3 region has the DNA TGTGCCAGCAGCGGACAGGGGTATGGCTACACCTTC.

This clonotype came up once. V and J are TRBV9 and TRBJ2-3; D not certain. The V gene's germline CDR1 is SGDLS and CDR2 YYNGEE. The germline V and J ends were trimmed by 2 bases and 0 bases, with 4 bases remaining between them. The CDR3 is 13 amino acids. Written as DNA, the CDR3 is TGTGCCAGCAGCGTCCCTAGCACAGATACGCAGTATTTT. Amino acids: CASSVPSTDTQYF.

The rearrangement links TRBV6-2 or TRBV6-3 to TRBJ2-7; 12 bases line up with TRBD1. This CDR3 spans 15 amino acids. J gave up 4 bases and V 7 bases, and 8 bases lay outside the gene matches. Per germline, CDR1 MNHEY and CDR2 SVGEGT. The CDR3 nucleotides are TGTGCCAGCAATGAGGGGACAGGGGGCAGGTACGAGCAGTACTTC. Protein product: CASNEGTGGRYEQYF.

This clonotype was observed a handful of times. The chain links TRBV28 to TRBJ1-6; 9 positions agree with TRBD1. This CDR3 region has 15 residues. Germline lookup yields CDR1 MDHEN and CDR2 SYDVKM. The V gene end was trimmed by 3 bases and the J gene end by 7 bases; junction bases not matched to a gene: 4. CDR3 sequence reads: CASSFVTGGNSPLHF. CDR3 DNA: TGTGCCAGCAGTTTCGTGACAGGGGGGAATTCACCCCTCCACTTT.

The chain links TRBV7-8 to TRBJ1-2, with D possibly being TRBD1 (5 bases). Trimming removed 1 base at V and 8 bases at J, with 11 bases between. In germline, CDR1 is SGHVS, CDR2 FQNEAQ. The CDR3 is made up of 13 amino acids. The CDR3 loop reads CASSLGSGAGYTF. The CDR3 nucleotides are TGTGCCAGCAGCTTAGGGTCCGGGGCCGGCTACACCTTC.